This T cell receptor beta chain was captured in a study of T-cell reconstitution after alpha-beta-depleted transplantation in children. Unique molecular identifiers were built into the TCRbeta library. TCRdb reprocessed the PCR reads with MiXCR, giving one entry per CDR3 protein. The repertoire has approximately 490,000 distinct CDR3 sequences, around 13% of them found once; the top ten carry about 6%. The length of the CDR3 is 15 residues. The junction had 6 bases not matched to a gene; V was cut back by 3 bases and J by 7 bases. The germline CDR1 and CDR2 sequences are SGHDT and YYEEEE. The receptor comes from a human donor who donated a stem cell graft to a child with combined immunodeficiency. The material sequenced was PBMCs from the stem cell graft donor, taken from the stem cell graft. The chain recombines TRBV5-6 with TRBJ1-6; TRBD1 matches 8 bases. The CDR3 nucleotides read TGTGCCAGCAGCTCACGACAGGGGCCGAATTCACCCCTCCACTTT. This gives the protein CASSSRQGPNSPLHF.